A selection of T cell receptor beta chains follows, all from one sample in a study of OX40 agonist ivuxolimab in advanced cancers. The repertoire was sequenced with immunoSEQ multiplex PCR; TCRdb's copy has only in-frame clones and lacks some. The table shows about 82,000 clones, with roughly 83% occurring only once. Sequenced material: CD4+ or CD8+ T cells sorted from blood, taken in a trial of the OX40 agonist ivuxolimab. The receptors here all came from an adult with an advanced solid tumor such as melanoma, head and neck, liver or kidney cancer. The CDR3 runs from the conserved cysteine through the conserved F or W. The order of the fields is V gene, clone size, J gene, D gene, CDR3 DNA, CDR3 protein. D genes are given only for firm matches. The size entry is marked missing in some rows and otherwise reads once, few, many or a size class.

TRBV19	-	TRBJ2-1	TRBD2	TGTGCCAGTAGTACCGCTAGCGGGGGTGCTTACAATGAGCAGTTCTTC	CASSTASGGAYNEQFF
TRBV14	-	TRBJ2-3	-	TGTGCCAGCAGCGCCTTGGGGGAAAGCACAGATACGCAGTATTTT	CASSALGESTDTQYF
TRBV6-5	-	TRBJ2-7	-	TGTGCCAGCAGTTACTCTGGCGGTACCACCTACGAGCAGTACTTC	CASSYSGGTTYEQYF
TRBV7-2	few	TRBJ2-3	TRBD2	TGTGCCAGCAGCTTAGGTAGCGGGGGGGTGCAAGATACGCAGTATTTT	CASSLGSGGVQDTQYF
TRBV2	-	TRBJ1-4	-	TGTGCCAGCAGTGAAGGGACAGCAACTAATGAAAAACTGTTTTTT	CASSEGTATNEKLFF
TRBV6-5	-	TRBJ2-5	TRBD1	TGTGCCAGCAGTTTTGGACAGGGGGCGAGGGAGACCCAGTACTTC	CASSFGQGARETQYF
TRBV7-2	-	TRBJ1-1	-	TGTGCCAGCAGCTTCAGAGGTGAAGCTTTCTTT	CASSFRGEAFF
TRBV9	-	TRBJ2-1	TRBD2	TGTGCCAGCAGCCCCAGGGCTAGCGGTTACAATGAGCAGTTCTTC	CASSPRASGYNEQFF
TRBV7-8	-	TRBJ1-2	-	TGTGCCAGCAGCTTACGGGACCCACAAACCGTCTATGGCTACACCTTC	CASSLRDPQTVYGYTF
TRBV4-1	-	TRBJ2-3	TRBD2	TGCGCCAGCAGCCAAGATCCCCCTAGCGGGGGAGCTAGCACAGATACGCAGTATTTT	CASSQDPPSGGASTDTQYF
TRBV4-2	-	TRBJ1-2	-	TGTGCCAGCAGCCTCGACAGAAGTATTAACTATGGCTACACCTTC	CASSLDRSINYGYTF
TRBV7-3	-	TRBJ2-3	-	TGTGCCAGCAGTTCGACAGTTACGGTGGCAGATACGCAGTATTTT	CASSSTVTVADTQYF
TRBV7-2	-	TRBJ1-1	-	TGTGCCAGCAGCTTAGGAGGGTGGGTCACTGAAGCTTTCTTT	CASSLGGWVTEAFF
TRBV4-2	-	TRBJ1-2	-	TGTGCCAGCAGCCAAGATCCGGCAGGGGCCCGCTATGGCTACACCTTC	CASSQDPAGARYGYTF
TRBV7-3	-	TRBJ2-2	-	TGTGCCAGCAGCTTAACAAAAGAGAAAGGGGAGCTGTTTTTT	CASSLTKEKGELFF
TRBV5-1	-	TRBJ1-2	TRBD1	TGCGCCAGCAGCTTGGGAGGACAGGGGTATGGCTACACCTTC	CASSLGGQGYGYTF
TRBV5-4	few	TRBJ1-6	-	TGTGCCAGCAAAGACGGGGTGCAGGGTTCACCCCTCCACTTT	CASKDGVQGSPLHF
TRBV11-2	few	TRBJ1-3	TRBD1	TGTGCCAGCAGCTTAGCCCGGGACAGGGTCTCTGGAAACACCATATATTTT	CASSLARDRVSGNTIYF
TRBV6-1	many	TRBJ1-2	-	TGTGCCAGCAGCAGTGTATCCAAGTCAGGGTATGGCTACACCTTC	CASSSVSKSGYGYTF